The sequence of this T cell receptor (beta chain) was determined in a study of blood T cell repertoires in COVID-19. The wider study: From T cells, B-cell-depleted T cells, or PBMCs came the material, which was cDNA or gDNA.

The germline V gene has CDR1 DFQATT and CDR2 SNEGSKA (reference sequence). The V gene lost 3 bases and the J gene lost 4 bases, with 3 bases spanning the gap. The CDR3 is made up of 11 amino acids. Seattle patient enrollment occurred during active infection, with longitudinal follow-up thereafter. Methods used by the authors: Amplification with reference gene primers provided the estimates of nucleated cell counts. TCRdb's copy holds only in-frame clones and misses some; the assay was immunoSEQ multiplex PCR. The V and J calls and clone size were taken over from that table, and D and trimming were inferred from the DNA. The repertoire holds hundreds of thousands of clones, with approximately 91% as singletons. As concerns this clone: This same CDR3 is encoded by further DNA sequences in the sample.

Sequences were obtained from peripheral blood. This TCR came from a woman in her 70s with COVID-19, enrolled during active disease. The rearrangement joins TRBV20-1 to TRBJ1-4; D unclear. The CDR3 region has the DNA TGCAGTGCTAGCCGTAATGAAAAACTGTTTTTT. Translating gives CSASRNEKLFF.